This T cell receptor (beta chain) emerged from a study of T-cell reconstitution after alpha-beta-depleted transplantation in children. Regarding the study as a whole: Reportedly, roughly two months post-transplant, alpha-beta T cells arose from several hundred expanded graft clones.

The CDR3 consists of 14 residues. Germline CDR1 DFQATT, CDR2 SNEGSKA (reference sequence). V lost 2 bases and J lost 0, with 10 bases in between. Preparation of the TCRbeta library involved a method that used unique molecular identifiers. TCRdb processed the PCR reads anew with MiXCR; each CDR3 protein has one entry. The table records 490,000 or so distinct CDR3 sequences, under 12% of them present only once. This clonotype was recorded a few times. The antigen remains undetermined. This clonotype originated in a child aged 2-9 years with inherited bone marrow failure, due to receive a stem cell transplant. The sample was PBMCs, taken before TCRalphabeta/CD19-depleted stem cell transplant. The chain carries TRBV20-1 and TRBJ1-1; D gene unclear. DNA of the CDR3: TGCAGTGCTAGAAGGGTGGCCATGAACACTGAAGCTTTCTTT. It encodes CSARRVAMNTEAFF.